Shown below are 21 T cell receptor beta chains from a single sample sequenced in a study of cytomegalovirus exposure and HLA in healthy donors. In the PCR, 60 Vbeta and 13 Jbeta primers were used. Only in-frame clones appear in the TCRdb table, and some are missing; sequencing was by immunoSEQ multiplex PCR. Found here are under 150,000 clones, nearly 80% of them singletons; the top ten hold approximately 0.99%. Material: PBMCs. The receptors here all came from a male donor in good health and CMV-seronegative.

The chain joins TRBV6-1 to TRBJ2-7; 9 bases map to TRBD1. The CDR3 is made up of 16 amino acids. Germline V gives CDR1 MNHNS, CDR2 SASEGT. With 4 bases clipped from V and 5 bases from J, the junction kept 12 bases outside the gene matches. CDR3 DNA sequence: TGTGCCAGCAGTGCCCGAGCCGGGACAGGGCGCCACGAGCAGTACTTC. It codes for CASSARAGTGRHEQYF.

The table lists this clone with a count of one. CDR3 loop: CASRQGPDIQYF. The CDR3 coding sequence is TGTGCCAGCAGACAGGGTCCGGACATTCAGTACTTC. This chain connects TRBV27 to TRBJ2-4; TRBD1 might be the D (6 bases). V was trimmed by 6 bases and J by 8 bases, leaving 11 bases between them. From germline, CDR1 is MNHEY and CDR2 SMNVEV (reference sequence). The CDR3 extends over 12 amino acids.

This clone was seen a handful of times. This chain uses TRBV2 with TRBJ2-2; 7 nucleotides agree with TRBD1. Germline V lookup: CDR1 SNHLY, CDR2 FYNNEI. Trimming took 10 bases from V and 1 from J; bases not matched to a gene: 6. The length of the CDR3 is 14 residues. CDR3 nucleotides: TGTGCCACGATTGGGGACAGGAACACCGGGGAGCTGTTTTTT. It specifies CATIGDRNTGELFF.

This clone was seen a few times. This chain connects TRBV11-2 to TRBJ1-4; TRBD1 agrees at 10 bases. Germline lookup yields CDR1 SGHAT and CDR2 FQNNGV. This CDR3 contains 15 residues. V trimming: 5 bases; J trimming: 7 bases; junction bases outside the gene matches: 7. The CDR3 reads CASSTDRGRGEKLFF. The CDR3 region has the DNA TGTGCCAGCAGCACTGACAGGGGGCGTGGTGAAAAACTGTTTTTT.

The chain carries TRBV4-2 and TRBJ2-1; D remains ambiguous. CDR1 is LGHNA and CDR2 is YNFKEQ in the germline V gene. Trimming pared 0 bases from V and 4 bases from J, leaving 7 bases between. The CDR3 consists of 14 residues. The CDR3 region has the DNA TGTGCCAGCAGCCAAGACAGGCAGTACAATGAGCAGTTCTTC. Its protein is CASSQDRQYNEQFF.

The chain couples TRBV6-5 to TRBJ2-7; tentative D call: TRBD1 (6 bases). The CDR3 consists of 14 residues. Per the germline V gene, CDR1 is MNHEY and CDR2 is SVGAGI. The V gene lost 5 bases and the J gene lost 6 bases, with 17 bases spanning the gap. CDR3 residues: CASSVPGTPSEQYF. The CDR3 bases are TGTGCCAGCAGTGTTCCCGGGACACCAAGCGAGCAGTACTTC.

This clone was counted a single time. The J gene is TRBJ2-7, the V gene TRBV19; 13 bases match TRBD2. The V gene's germline CDR1 is LNHDA and CDR2 SQIVND (reference sequence). V trimming: 3 bases; J trimming: 6 bases; junction bases outside the gene matches: 2. This CDR3 region has 14 residues. CDR3: CASSMRTSGGEQYF. In DNA form, the CDR3 reads TGTGCCAGTAGTATGCGGACTAGCGGGGGCGAGCAGTACTTC.

This clone was detected only once. V usage is TRBV19 and J usage is TRBJ1-2, with D possibly TRBD1 on 5 matching bases. Trimming took 5 bases from V and 3 from J, leaving 13 bases between them. Germline V gene data show CDR1 as LNHDA and CDR2 as SQIVND (reference sequence). The CDR3 is 14 residues long. This CDR3 is CASSRQGGDYGYTF. CDR3 coding DNA: TGTGCCAGTAGTCGGCAGGGAGGAGACTATGGCTACACCTTC.

This chain connects TRBV11-3 to TRBJ1-6, with D perhaps TRBD1 (6 bases). This CDR3 has 15 amino acids. Germline CDR1 is SGHNT and CDR2 is YENEEA. Trimming stripped 4 bases from V and 4 bases from J, with 11 bases between. The CDR3 bases are TGTGCCAGCAGCTCAACCACAGGGTATAATTCACCCCTCCACTTT. This encodes CASSSTTGYNSPLHF.

V is TRBV4-2 and J is TRBJ2-7, with unresolved D. Germline V gene data show CDR1 as LGHNA and CDR2 as YNFKEQ. Trimming left V 0 bases short and J 0 bases short, with 12 bases between. The CDR3 length is 16 residues. CDR3 sequence reads: CASSQDQGRYSYEQYF. The CDR3 DNA reads as TGTGCCAGCAGCCAAGATCAAGGCAGGTACTCCTACGAGCAGTACTTC.

In DNA, the CDR3 is TGTGCCAGTAGTCCTTCCGGACAGGGGGGATTTCCCCAGCATTTT. It yields the protein CASSPSGQGGFPQHF. The chain uses TRBV19 and TRBJ1-5, with TRBD1 matching 10 bases. Germline V gene lookup returns CDR1 LNHDA and CDR2 SQIVND (reference sequence). V gave up 5 bases and J gave up 10 bases; unmatched junction bases: 11. The CDR3 is made up of 15 amino acids.

The chain recombines TRBV13 with TRBJ2-2; 9 nucleotides match TRBD2. The CDR3 consists of 18 residues. The V and J ends lost 1 base and 2 bases, in that order; junction bases with no gene match: 8. The germline gives CDR1 PRHDT, CDR2 FYEKMQ (reference sequence). The CDR3 loop reads CASSLAGQRGANTGELFF. CDR3 sequence (DNA): TGTGCCAGCAGCTTAGCGGGCCAGCGGGGGGCCAACACCGGGGAGCTGTTTTTT.

V and J are TRBV18 and TRBJ2-1, with 12 bases fitting TRBD1. V lost 5 bases to trimming and J lost 7 bases; unmatched junction nucleotides: 9. Per germline, CDR1 KGHSH and CDR2 LQKENI. The CDR3 is 16 residues long. CDR3 DNA: TGTGCCAGCTCAAGTACCGGGACAGGGGGCCGAAATGAGCAGTTCTTC. This codes for CASSSTGTGGRNEQFF.

This chain joins TRBV9 and TRBJ1-4; tentatively, D is TRBD1 (5 bases). In germline, CDR1 is SGDLS, CDR2 YYNGEE. The CDR3 is made up of 15 amino acids. V was pared by 0 bases and J by 3 bases, with 9 bases between. The CDR3 region is CASSVGGASNEKLFF. The CDR3 DNA follows: TGTGCCAGCAGCGTAGGTGGGGCGTCTAATGAAAAACTGTTTTTT. The whole variable domain, remainder taken from reference TRBV9 and TRBJ1-4, is DSGVTQTPKHLITATGQRVTLRCSPRSGDLSVYWYQQSLDQGLQFLIQYYNGEERAKGNILERFSAQQFPDLHSELNLSSLELGDSALYFCASSVGGASNEKLFFGSGTQLSVL.

The chain couples TRBV5-1 to TRBJ1-6; TRBD1 aligns across 10 bases. This CDR3 has 16 residues. Trimming took 0 bases from V and 10 from J; bases not matched to a gene: 7. CDR1 and CDR2 from the germline V gene are SGHRS and YFSETQ. The CDR3 spells CASSLEPGTGASPLHF. The CDR3 bases are TGCGCCAGCAGCTTGGAACCCGGGACAGGGGCCTCACCCCTCCACTTT.

The CDR3 DNA follows: TGTGCCAGCAGACAGCGGGGAGACCTTTCAGAGCAGTACTTC. The encoded protein is CASRQRGDLSEQYF. The rearrangement joins TRBV6-5 to TRBJ2-7; 7 positions agree with TRBD2. V gave up 6 bases and J gave up 7 bases; unmatched junction bases: 12. Per germline, CDR1 MNHEY and CDR2 SVGAGI. The CDR3 runs 14 residues.

The CDR3 DNA is TGTGCCAGCAGCTTAGGCCGGTTCACCTACGAGCAGTACTTC. As protein: CASSLGRFTYEQYF. The chain uses TRBV11-2 and TRBJ2-7; no reliable D call. The CDR3 is 14 amino acids. The germline CDR1 and CDR2 sequences are SGHAT and FQNNGV. Trimming stripped 1 base from V and 2 bases from J, with 9 bases between.

This chain links TRBV19 with TRBJ2-5; 8 bases agree with TRBD1. The germline gives CDR1 LNHDA, CDR2 SQIVND (reference sequence). The CDR3 runs to 14 residues. V gave up 5 bases and J gave up 5 bases; unmatched junction bases: 7. The DNA of the CDR3 is TGTGCCAGTAGTGACGGACAGGGTGTCGAGACCCAGTACTTC. This encodes CASSDGQGVETQYF.

The V and J genes are TRBV9 and TRBJ2-7; tentative D call: TRBD2 (6 bases). Germline CDR1 and CDR2: SGDLS and YYNGEE. This CDR3 is 15 amino acids long. Trimming cost V 0 bases and J 4 bases, with 14 bases left between them. The CDR3 region is CASSVGPPGDYEQYF. CDR3 sequence (DNA): TGTGCCAGCAGCGTAGGTCCCCCGGGGGATTACGAGCAGTACTTC.

Remarks on this clone: A junction end diverges from the germline sequence, so it may reflect a read error. The rearrangement uses TRBV7-9 and TRBJ2-1; 9 positions match TRBD2. CDR3 length equals 16 residues. From germline, CDR1 is SEHNR and CDR2 FQNEAQ (reference sequence). The CDR3 DNA reads as TGTTCCAGCAGCCCCCATAGCGGGGGACTATACAATGAGCAGTTCTTC. Amino acid sequence: CSSSPHSGGLYNEQFF.

This clone has only a few counts. This chain connects TRBV5-1 to TRBJ2-3, with D possibly TRBD1 on 6 matching bases. The V end lost 4 bases, the J end lost 4 bases, and 10 bases lay between the germline ends. Germline CDR1 reads SGHRS; CDR2 reads YFSETQ. This CDR3 is 13 amino acids long. The CDR3 region has the DNA TGCGCCAGCAGCACACAGGGTCCAGATACGCAGTATTTT. Translation gives CASSTQGPDTQYF.